This TCR beta chain was found in a study of T cells in Graves' hyperthyroidism and ophthalmopathy. RNA transcripts provided the source from which TCR beta CDR3 regions were amplified. The TCR CDR3 first-round RT-PCR relied on the HTBI primer set. TCRdb re-called the multiplex PCR reads with MiXCR, one entry per CDR3 protein. In the table there are hundreds of thousands of distinct CDR3 sequences, roughly 15% of which are singletons. The germline CDR1 and CDR2 sequences are MNHNS and SASEGT. This CDR3 is built from 14 residues. The V and J ends lost 3 bases and 1 base respectively, with 9 bases between them.

This rearrangement joins TRBV6-1 to TRBJ1-1; D gene unclear. Sequencing was performed on blood. The clonotype was recovered from a woman aged 30 to 39 with Graves' hyperthyroidism. In nucleotides, the CDR3 is TGTGCCAGCAGTGAGGGGATGTGGAACACTGAAGCTTTCTTT. Protein product: CASSEGMWNTEAFF.